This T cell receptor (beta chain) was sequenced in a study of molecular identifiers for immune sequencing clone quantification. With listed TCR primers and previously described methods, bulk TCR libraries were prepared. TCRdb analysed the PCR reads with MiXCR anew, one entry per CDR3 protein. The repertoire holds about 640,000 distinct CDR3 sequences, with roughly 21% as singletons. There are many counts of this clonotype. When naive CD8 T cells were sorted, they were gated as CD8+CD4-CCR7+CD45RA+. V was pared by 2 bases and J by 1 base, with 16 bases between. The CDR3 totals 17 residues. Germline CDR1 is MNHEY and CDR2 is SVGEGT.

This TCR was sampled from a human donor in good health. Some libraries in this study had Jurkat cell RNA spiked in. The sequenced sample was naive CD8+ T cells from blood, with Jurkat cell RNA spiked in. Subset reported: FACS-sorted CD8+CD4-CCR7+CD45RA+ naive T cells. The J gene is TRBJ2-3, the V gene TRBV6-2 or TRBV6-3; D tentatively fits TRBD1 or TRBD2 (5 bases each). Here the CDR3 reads CASSYEARGRGTDTQYF. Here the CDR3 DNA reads TGTGCCAGCAGTTACGAAGCGAGGGGCCGGGGCACAGATACGCAGTATTTT.